This T cell receptor beta chain was captured by sequencing in a study of T cell changes during pregnancy in multiple sclerosis (dated by TCRdb to between 2018 and 2020). For the study in its entirety: The study looked at changes in the T cell repertoire across pregnancy in women with multiple sclerosis.

Libraries were prepared through the immunoSEQ multiplex PCR assay. Held by TCRdb, this immuneACCESS table contains in-frame sequences only and omits some clones. Under half of the omission traces to an unresolved V gene where checked; the cause of the rest is unknown. The sample includes about 51,000 clones, with just over 90% observed a single time. Around 1.9% of the sample is held by the ten biggest clonotypes. As regards this clone: Its antigen is currently not known. The sample holds no much larger clone one base away, and base qualities are not on file.

The receptor comes from a female donor with multiple sclerosis, enrolled in a pregnancy study. The sequencing here drew on peripheral blood, taken in the second trimester of pregnancy.

The bases read TGCAGCGGGGGGTGGGGGGTAGAGCAGTTCTTC. The translation is CSGGWGVEQFF. The chain joins TRBV29-1 to TRBJ2-1; a tentative D call is TRBD2 (6 bases match). The CDR3 has 11 amino acids, counting the end cysteine and phenylalanine. Left in the record is the CDR3 DNA by itself, 33 bases read in frame from the first base. The germline V gene encodes CDR1 SQVTM and CDR2 ANQGSEA. Trimming takes 7 bases from V and 10 bases from J, and the germline ends sit 14 bases apart.